Following are 26 T cell receptor beta chains from one sample sequenced in a study of T cells after yellow fever vaccination. TCRdb re-called the 5' RACE reads through MiXCR, storing one row per CDR3 protein. The sample includes some 68,000 distinct CDR3 sequences, about 6.5% of them seen just once. Specimen: CD8+ T cells sorted from PBMCs, collected roughly 46 days after the first yellow fever vaccination. The receptors originated from a man between 18 and 29 years old who received the YFV17D yellow fever vaccine.

This chain uses TRBV30 with TRBJ2-1, with 7 nucleotides matching TRBD1. V trimming: 5 bases; J trimming: 9 bases; junction bases outside the gene matches: 4. Germline-derived CDR1 and CDR2 are GTSNPN and SVGIG (reference sequence). The CDR3 loop spans 11 amino acids. CDR3 loop: CAWDREGEQFF. CDR3 DNA: TGTGCCTGGGACAGGGAAGGTGAGCAGTTCTTC.

This clonotype was observed many times. The chain has TRBV5-5 and TRBJ1-6; perhaps TRBD1 as D (6 bases). CDR3 length: 18 residues. Trimming took 1 base from V and 0 from J, leaving 14 bases between them. CDR1 is SGHKS, CDR2 YYEKEE, per germline (reference sequence). CDR3 in amino acids: CASSLSDRSSSYNSPLHF. The CDR3 bases are TGTGCCAGCAGCTTGAGTGACAGGAGTAGCTCCTATAATTCACCCCTCCACTTT.

The chain is built from TRBV25-1 and TRBJ2-7; 7 bases agree with TRBD1. Trimming at V came to 7 bases and at J to 6 bases, leaving 6 bases not matched to a gene. Germline V CDR1 and CDR2: MGHDK, SYGVNS. The CDR3 covers 12 residues. This CDR3 reads CASTTGNSEQYF. The CDR3 DNA is TGTGCCAGCACGACAGGGAATAGCGAGCAGTACTTC.

This clonotype was seen at least ten times. The chain employs TRBV29-1 and TRBJ2-2, with 12 bases that match TRBD1. Germline loops: CDR1 SQVTM, CDR2 ANQGSEA. This CDR3 is built from 15 residues. V lost 6 bases and J lost 4; bases outside the gene matches: 6. CDR3 in DNA: TGCAGCGTGGCCGGGACAGGGGGCATCACCGGGGAGCTGTTTTTT. This sequence encodes CSVAGTGGITGELFF.

This clonotype appeared many times. CDR3 residues: CASSYSRGKGRETQYF. CDR3 sequence (DNA): TGTGCCAGCAGTTACTCGAGAGGGAAGGGTAGAGAGACCCAGTACTTC. The chain has TRBV6-5 and TRBJ2-5; TRBD2 might be the D (5 bases). Germline-derived CDR1 and CDR2 are MNHEY and SVGAGI. This CDR3 has 16 residues. Trimming removed 0 bases from V and 4 bases from J, with 15 bases in between.

Ten or more counts support this clonotype. This rearrangement joins TRBV11-2 to TRBJ2-1, with D unresolved. The CDR3 contains 15 residues. CDR1 and CDR2 from the germline V gene are SGHAT and FQNNGV. V was shortened by 5 bases and J by 0 bases, with 11 bases between the two germline ends. The CDR3 is CASSLPSSSYNEQFF. Here the CDR3 DNA reads TGTGCCAGCAGCCTTCCCTCGAGCTCCTACAATGAGCAGTTCTTC.

In this sample, this clonotype turned up many times. The J gene is TRBJ2-2, the V gene TRBV12-3 or TRBV12-4, with 7 bases aligning to TRBD2. This CDR3 is 15 amino acids long. Unmatched junction bases numbered 7, after V lost 5 bases and J lost 4 bases. The CDR3 protein is CASSTGTTSTGELFF. The CDR3 nucleotides are TGTGCCAGCAGTACCGGGACTACCTCCACCGGGGAGCTGTTTTTT.

The chain combines TRBV27 with TRBJ1-2; TRBD1 might be the D (5 bases). From germline, CDR1 is MNHEY and CDR2 SMNVEV (reference sequence). Trimming cost V 6 bases and J 7 bases, with 24 bases left between them. This CDR3 contains 16 residues. CDR3 sequence (DNA): TGTGCCAGCAGACCCGATCGGGGGGTAATAGTTCCTGGCTACACCTTC. This gives the protein CASRPDRGVIVPGYTF.

This clonotype was detected ten times or more. The genes are TRBV6-5 and TRBJ2-5, with 9 bases that match TRBD1. The germline V gene has CDR1 MNHEY and CDR2 SVGAGI. The CDR3 is 14 residues long. Unmatched junction bases numbered 4, after V lost 5 bases and J lost 3 bases. CDR3 coding DNA: TGTGCCAGCAGTAGACAGGGGGTGGAAGAGACCCAGTACTTC. Protein: CASSRQGVEETQYF.

This clonotype showed up many times. The chain recombines TRBV5-1 with TRBJ2-2, with unresolved D. Trimming shortened V by 5 bases and J by 5 bases, and 16 bases separated the two germline ends. The CDR3 totals 15 residues. Per germline, CDR1 SGHRS and CDR2 YFSETQ. The CDR3 here is CASSLRHSKTGELFF. CDR3 sequence (DNA): TGCGCCAGCAGTTTGCGGCACTCCAAGACCGGGGAGCTGTTTTTT.

This clonotype was picked up many times. This rearrangement joins TRBV27 to TRBJ1-3; TRBD1 matches at 11 bases. This CDR3 has 16 amino acids. V trimming: 9 bases; J trimming: 8 bases; junction bases outside the gene matches: 15. Germline V gene data show CDR1 as MNHEY and CDR2 as SMNVEV (reference sequence). CDR3 nucleotides: TGTGCCAGTTCCACGCGGACAGGGGGCGGTGCCGACACCATATATTTT. It specifies CASSTRTGGGADTIYF.

This clonotype was found many times. The chain employs TRBV2 and TRBJ1-3; no definite D call. Trimming cost V 3 bases and J 0 bases, with 12 bases left between them. CDR1 is SNHLY and CDR2 is FYNNEI in the germline V gene. The CDR3 has 16 amino acids. The CDR3 nucleotides are TGTGCCAGCAGTGAGGGCAGCGACTTCTCTGGAAACACCATATATTTT. It codes for CASSEGSDFSGNTIYF.

About this clonotype: A read error may be the cause here, since a much bigger clone is one base away. CDR3 DNA sequence: TGTGCCAGCAGTGAAAGGGTTAACCGGGGGACCGGGGCGCTGTTTTTT. Its protein is CASSERVNRGTGALFF. The rearrangement uses TRBV11-2 and TRBJ2-2; a possible D gene is TRBD2 (6 bases). Germline lookup yields CDR1 SGHAT and CDR2 FQNNGV. This CDR3 has 16 residues.

This clonotype was seen many times. V usage is TRBV4-3 and J usage is TRBJ2-2; D is uncertain. This CDR3 contains 14 residues. The germline V gene has CDR1 LGHNA and CDR2 YSLEER. V shed 0 bases and J shed 4 bases, with 6 bases lying between them. The CDR3 coding sequence is TGCGCCAGCAGCCAAGATCCCCTCACCGGGGAGCTGTTTTTT. Protein sequence: CASSQDPLTGELFF.

The chain employs TRBV15 and TRBJ1-5; TRBD1 matches 8 bases. The CDR3 spans 15 residues. Trimming cost V 6 bases and J 4 bases; bases outside gene matches: 8. Germline CDR1 LNHNV, CDR2 YYDKDF (reference sequence). The CDR3 nucleotides read TGTGCCACCAGACCGGACAGGGCAAATAATCAGCCCCAGCATTTT. Its protein product is CATRPDRANNQPQHF. Complete variable domain (other parts from reference TRBV15 and TRBJ1-5): DAMVIQNPRYQVTQFGKPVTLSCSQTLNHNVMYWYQQKSSQAPKLLFHYYDKDFNNEADTPDNFQSRRPNTSFCFLDIRSPGLGDTAMYLCATRPDRANNQPQHFGDGTRLSIL.

This rearrangement joins TRBV20-1 to TRBJ2-1, with unresolved D. This CDR3 spans 12 amino acids. CDR1 and CDR2 from the germline V gene are DFQATT and SNEGSKA (reference sequence). Trimming shortened V by 4 bases and J by 8 bases, and 12 bases separated the two germline ends. The CDR3 DNA sequence: TGCAGTGCTATGAGGTTTGTATATGAGCAGTTCTTC. Amino acid sequence: CSAMRFVYEQFF.

This clonotype occurred many times. The V gene is TRBV7-9, the J gene TRBJ2-3; TRBD1 matches at 7 bases. V lost 11 bases, J lost 1 base, and 0 bases stayed unmatched. CDR3 length equals 11 residues. CDR1 and CDR2 from the germline V gene are SEHNR and FQNEAQ (reference sequence). The CDR3 DNA sequence: TGTGCCGGACAGGGCACAGATACGCAGTATTTT. Amino acid sequence: CAGQGTDTQYF.

This clonotype was recorded a few times. The CDR3 sequence: CASSQDRGGGPSYNEQFF. CDR3 bases: TGCGCCAGCAGCCAAGATCGAGGGGGGGGCCCGTCCTACAATGAGCAGTTCTTC. The V gene is TRBV4-1, the J gene TRBJ2-1; D is possibly TRBD2 (7 bases). Per germline, CDR1 MGHRA and CDR2 YSYEKL. The CDR3 is 18 amino acids. Trimming pared 0 bases from V and 1 base from J, leaving 16 bases between.

As concerns this clonotype: Given a much more abundant clone one base away, this may be a read error. The rearrangement uses TRBV5-1 and TRBJ2-7, with 9 bases lining up with TRBD1. The CDR3 has 14 residues. Per the germline V gene, CDR1 is SGHRS and CDR2 is YFSETQ. The V and J ends lost 7 bases and 3 bases, in that order; junction bases with no gene match: 8. Written as DNA, the CDR3 is TGCGCCAGCGCTAACCCGGACAGGGGCTACGAGCAGTACTTC. Its protein is CASANPDRGYEQYF.

This clonotype showed up many times. The chain joins TRBV6-2 or TRBV6-3 to TRBJ2-5; D might be TRBD2 (5 bases). V was cut by 2 bases and J by 7 bases, with 14 bases left in between. Germline lookup yields CDR1 MNHEY and CDR2 SVGEGT. This CDR3 has 14 residues. The CDR3 DNA sequence: TGTGCCAGCAGTTACACTCAGGTCCGGGGGACCCAGTACTTC. It encodes CASSYTQVRGTQYF.

This clonotype was observed many times. The V gene is TRBV7-2, the J gene TRBJ1-1; 9 positions agree with TRBD1. The CDR3 runs to 17 residues. J lost 0 bases, V lost 6 bases, and 11 bases had no gene match. Germline V CDR1 and CDR2: SGHTA, FQGNSA. The CDR3 sequence is CASSSYDRGIMNTEAFF. In DNA form, the CDR3 reads TGTGCCAGCAGTTCTTACGACAGGGGGATCATGAACACTGAAGCTTTCTTT.

This clonotype was detected ten times or more. V and J are TRBV6-2 or TRBV6-3 and TRBJ1-1; 7 positions match TRBD1. CDR1 and CDR2 from the germline V gene are MNHEY and SVGEGT. Germline trimming cut 6 bases from V and 0 bases from J; bases unmatched to any gene: 7. The CDR3 length is 15 residues. The CDR3 loop reads CASRHYDRVNTEAFF. CDR3 nucleotide sequence: TGTGCCAGCAGACATTATGACAGGGTGAACACTGAAGCTTTCTTT.

V is TRBV4-1 and J is TRBJ1-2, with 7 bases that match TRBD1. The J segment lost 6 bases and the V segment lost 4 bases, leaving 14 bases of the junction unmatched. CDR1 is MGHRA, CDR2 YSYEKL, per germline. The CDR3 covers 16 residues. The CDR3 DNA reads as TGCGCCAGCAGCCCGGTCGCGGACAGGAGGAGAGATGGCTACACCTTC. Translation gives CASSPVADRRRDGYTF.

Many counts were recorded for this clonotype. V is TRBV5-5 and J is TRBJ2-3; D not resolved. V was pared by 4 bases and J by 2 bases, with 17 bases between. This CDR3 has 16 amino acids. Per germline, CDR1 SGHKS and CDR2 YYEKEE (reference sequence). The chain's CDR3 is CASSPRARGPTDTQYF. DNA of the CDR3: TGTGCCAGCAGCCCCCGGGCACGCGGACCCACAGATACGCAGTATTTT.

This clonotype showed up just a few times. The V gene is TRBV19, the J gene TRBJ2-1; TRBD1 aligns across 9 bases. J was trimmed by 6 bases and V by 6 bases; bases with no gene match: 12. The V gene's germline CDR1 is LNHDA and CDR2 SQIVND (reference sequence). The CDR3 spans 16 residues. This chain's CDR3 is CASRPRGTGWVNEQFF. Written as DNA, the CDR3 is TGTGCCAGTAGGCCGAGGGGGACAGGGTGGGTCAATGAGCAGTTCTTC. The full variable domain, rest sourced from reference TRBV19 and TRBJ2-1, is DGGITQSPKYLFRKEGQNVTLSCEQNLNHDAMYWYRQDPGQGLRLIYYSQIVNDFQKGDIAEGYSVSREKKESFPLTVTSAQKNPTAFYLCASRPRGTGWVNEQFFGPGTRLTVL.

The gene calls are TRBV9 and TRBJ1-1; 11 bases are shared with TRBD1. The V gene's germline CDR1 is SGDLS and CDR2 YYNGEE. The V and J ends lost 4 bases and 6 bases, in that order; junction bases with no gene match: 11. There are 16 residues in the CDR3. The CDR3: CASSTHPGQGAPEAFF. The CDR3 DNA sequence: TGTGCCAGCAGCACCCACCCCGGACAGGGGGCCCCTGAAGCTTTCTTT.